This TCR beta chain appears in the sequencing data of a study of blood T cell repertoires in COVID-19. Study-level background: PBMCs, B-cell-depleted T cells, or T cells provided the cDNA or gDNA that made up the material.

In the study's own analysis: Estimation of nucleated cell counts was performed using reference gene primer amplification. Repertoires were generated with immunoSEQ multiplex PCR, while TCRdb's copy carries only in-frame clones and drops some. V, J and clone size were drawn from that table, and D and trimming were deduced from the DNA. The sample lists 50,000 to 70,000 clones, 70% to 85% occurring once. Germline V CDR1 and CDR2: MNHEY, SVGEGT. Trimming shortened V by 5 bases and J by 2 bases, and 23 bases separated the two germline ends. The CDR3 is made up of 18 amino acids. The specimen sequenced was peripheral blood. This TCR derives from a woman in her fifties or sixties with acute or convalescent COVID-19. V and J are TRBV6-2 or TRBV6-3 and TRBJ2-3; D might be TRBD2 (5 bases). CDR3 sequence (DNA): TGTGCCAGCAGTCTCGACTACACCCAACGAAAAATCACAGATACGCAGTATTTT. Its translation: CASSLDYTQRKITDTQYF.